This is a list of T cell receptor beta chains from one sample in a study of CD8+ T cells in alopecia areata. The data were produced by immunoSEQ multiplex PCR, yet TCRdb's version contains in-frame clones alone and is incomplete. This table has more than 95,000 clones, around 48% appearing once. The sequencing sample was made of NKG2D-low CD8+ T cells sorted from blood. Source of these receptors: a human donor with alopecia areata. The CDR3 runs from the conserved cysteine through the conserved F or W. Fields, in order: D gene, V gene, J gene, clone size, CDR3 DNA, CDR3 protein. The D gene is left open where the match is weak. Rows give clone size only sometimes, using once, few, many, or a class for an expanded clone.

-	TRBV13	TRBJ2-3	few	TGTGCCAGCAGCTTAGGCGCCCTAAACACAGATACGCAGTATTTT	CASSLGALNTDTQYF
TRBD1	TRBV2	TRBJ2-4	-	TGTGCCAGCAAATCCGGGACAGAAAACATTCAGTACTTC	CASKSGTENIQYF
-	TRBV7-8	TRBJ2-1	few	TGTGCCAGCAGCTTATGGGCAACACAACAGACCACCAATGAGCAGTTCTTC	CASSLWATQQTTNEQFF
-	TRBV27	TRBJ1-5	-	TGTGCCAGCAGTTTATCAGGGCTTTGGCGCAATCAGCCCCAGCATTTT	CASSLSGLWRNQPQHF
TRBD1	TRBV4-1	TRBJ2-3	-	TGCGCCAGCAGCCAAGTAGGACAGGAAGCAGATACGCAGTATTTT	CASSQVGQEADTQYF
TRBD1	TRBV29-1	TRBJ1-2	-	TGCAGCGTTGTAGGACAGGTCGGTGGCTACACCTTC	CSVVGQVGGYTF
-	TRBV23-1	TRBJ2-7	-	TGCGCCAGCAGTCAATCGGGCGGCCAGAGCTCCTACGAGCAGTACTTC	CASSQSGGQSSYEQYF
-	TRBV28	TRBJ2-5	-	TGTGCCAGCACCCCGGGAGTGAACCAAGAGACCCAGTACTTC	CASTPGVNQETQYF
-	TRBV27	TRBJ1-1	once	TGTGCCAGCGGGAACAGGGAGTACACTGAAGCTTTCTTT	CASGNREYTEAFF
-	TRBV29-1	TRBJ2-7	-	TGCAGCGTTGGCGAGCAGTACTTC	CSVGEQYF
-	TRBV2	TRBJ1-1	once	TGTGCCAGCAGTGAATCACACCCCGACACTGAAGCTTTCTTT	CASSESHPDTEAFF
-	TRBV27	TRBJ2-7	-	TGTGCCAGCAGTTTCGGATACGAGCAGTACTTC	CASSFGYEQYF
-	TRBV28	TRBJ2-7	few	TGTGCCAGCACCCTCGGAGGATCCTACGAGCAGTACTTC	CASTLGGSYEQYF
-	TRBV29-1	TRBJ2-3	few	TGCAGCGTTTTCGGGGAGACGGCCAGCACAGATACGCAGTATTTT	CSVFGETASTDTQYF
-	TRBV30	TRBJ1-1	-	TGTGCCTGGAGTAGCCAAGGGGAGCCTCACACTGAAGCTTTCTTT	CAWSSQGEPHTEAFF
-	TRBV29-1	TRBJ2-3	few	TGCAGCGTTGTTCTCCAGGGCAGGAGCACAGATACGCAGTATTTT	CSVVLQGRSTDTQYF
TRBD2	TRBV29-1	TRBJ2-1	-	TGCAGCGTTGGAACCCCCTCCGGGACTAGCGGGATCTATGAGCAGTTCTTC	CSVGTPSGTSGIYEQFF
-	TRBV5-1	TRBJ2-3	-	TGCGCCAGCAGCTTGTTGGGGGGCGGTGATACGCAGTATTTT	CASSLLGGGDTQYF
-	TRBV29-1	TRBJ1-1	few	TGCAGCGTCAACACGAACACTGAAGCTTTCTTT	CSVNTNTEAFF
-	TRBV29-1	TRBJ2-7	-	TGCAGCGTGGAAAGCGGAAGCTCCTACGAGCAGTACTTC	CSVESGSSYEQYF
-	TRBV29-1	TRBJ2-7	few	TGCAGCGTTGAGACAGTGGACGCCTACGAGCAGTACTTC	CSVETVDAYEQYF
-	TRBV30	TRBJ1-2	-	TGTGCTTGGGCCGAGGGCTATGGCTACACCTTC	CAWAEGYGYTF
-	TRBV29-1	TRBJ1-4	-	TGCAGCGTTGAAGATCAGGGTTATCCAACTAATGAAAAACTGTTTTTT	CSVEDQGYPTNEKLFF
-	TRBV5-1	TRBJ2-7	-	TGCGCCAGCAGCTTGGGGGCGGCCTACGAGCAGTACTTC	CASSLGAAYEQYF
TRBD2	TRBV29-1	TRBJ2-1	-	TGCAGCGTTGGCCCTAGCGGGTTCGGTGAGCAGTTCTTC	CSVGPSGFGEQFF
TRBD1	TRBV28	TRBJ2-7	-	TGTGCCAGCCACAGACAGGGGAGCTACGAGCAGTACTTC	CASHRQGSYEQYF
-	TRBV14	TRBJ2-2	-	TGTGCCAGCAGCCAAACCGGGCCTTACACCGGGGAGCTGTTTTTT	CASSQTGPYTGELFF
-	TRBV6-6	TRBJ2-7	few	TGTGCCAGCAGTTACGACAGGTCCGAGCAGTACTTC	CASSYDRSEQYF
TRBD2	TRBV29-1	TRBJ2-5	-	TGCAGCTTCATCCTGCTACTAGCGGGAGATTCGGTAGAGACCCAGTACTTC	CSFILLLAGDSVETQYF
-	TRBV29-1	TRBJ1-1	-	TGCAGCGTACCCGGGACGCACTCCTCGGCTTTCTTT	CSVPGTHSSAFF
TRBD1	TRBV28	TRBJ2-3	few	TGTGCCAGCAGCTACGACGGGACAGGGGGCTGGGATACGCAGTATTTT	CASSYDGTGGWDTQYF
-	TRBV5-1	TRBJ2-7	-	TGCGCCAGCTATAGTGGGGACTCCGTCTGGGACGAGCAGTACTTC	CASYSGDSVWDEQYF
-	TRBV5-1	TRBJ2-5	-	TGCGCCAGCAGCTCGCCCGACACCCAAGAGACCCAGTACTTC	CASSSPDTQETQYF
TRBD1	TRBV28	TRBJ1-5	-	TGTGCCAGCAGGGGACAGGGGGCACAGCCCCAGCATTTT	CASRGQGAQPQHF
-	TRBV5-1	TRBJ2-1	few	TGCGCCAGCAGCTTGGGGGAGAGCTCCTACAATGAGCAGTTCTTC	CASSLGESSYNEQFF
-	TRBV20-1	TRBJ2-2	few	TGCAGTGCTAGATACGACGGGGAGCTGTTTTTT	CSARYDGELFF
TRBD1	TRBV29-1	TRBJ2-1	-	TGCAGCGTTGAACTTCGGGATGGACAGGGCACCCCGAGGGGGAATGAGCAGTTCTTC	CSVELRDGQGTPRGNEQFF
TRBD1	TRBV4-1	TRBJ1-1	-	TGCGCCAGCACTCACGGACAGGGAGTCATGAACACTGAAGCTTTCTTT	CASTHGQGVMNTEAFF
-	TRBV27	TRBJ2-1	once	TGTGCCAGCAGTTTTGACCGGGTTGAGCAGTTCTTC	CASSFDRVEQFF
-	TRBV7-2	TRBJ1-2	-	TGTGCCAGCAGCTTAACCCCGGACAACTATGGCTACACCTTC	CASSLTPDNYGYTF
-	TRBV30	TRBJ2-7	-	TGTGCCTGGACTGGGGAGGGGGCAAACTACGAGCAGTACTTC	CAWTGEGANYEQYF
TRBD1	TRBV29-1	TRBJ2-7	few	TGCAGCGTCACCGGGACAGAGTCCTACGAGCAGTACTTC	CSVTGTESYEQYF
-	TRBV27	TRBJ1-2	-	TGTGCCAGCAGCGGAGGAACCGATGGCTACACCTTC	CASSGGTDGYTF
-	TRBV29-1	TRBJ1-2	-	TGCAGCGTACCCGCATCGACAGGCGCCTTCTATGGCTACACCTTC	CSVPASTGAFYGYTF
TRBD2	TRBV29-1	TRBJ2-7	-	TGCAGCACTCGGGATAGCGGGTTAGGGGACGAGCAGTACTTC	CSTRDSGLGDEQYF
-	TRBV28	TRBJ2-5	-	TGTGCCAGCAGCCGAGGGGGGGGAGAGACCCAGTACTTC	CASSRGGGETQYF
-	TRBV29-1	TRBJ1-5	-	TGCAGCGTTGGGTCCAGGGATGGCAATCAGCCCCAGCATTTT	CSVGSRDGNQPQHF
-	TRBV27	TRBJ2-1	few	TGTGCCAGCAGTTTATTGAGCTCCTACAATGAGCAGTTCTTC	CASSLLSSYNEQFF
-	TRBV29-1	TRBJ2-4	-	TGCAGCGTTCCTCGAGGCCCCATTCAGTACTTC	CSVPRGPIQYF
TRBD1	TRBV30	TRBJ2-1	-	TGTGCCTACGTACTCCAACAGGGGAACAATGAGCAGTTCTTC	CAYVLQQGNNEQFF
TRBD2	TRBV5-1	TRBJ2-3	-	TGCGCCACCGGTTCTGACGGGGGGTCAGATACGCAGTATTTT	CATGSDGGSDTQYF
-	TRBV29-1	TRBJ2-7	few	TGCAGCGTTGAAGATGGAAATCTCGGATACGAGCAGTACTTC	CSVEDGNLGYEQYF
-	TRBV21-1	TRBJ1-2	-	TGTGCCAGCAGCAAGCTTAACTATGGCTACACCTTC	CASSKLNYGYTF
-	TRBV23-1	TRBJ1-5	few	TGCGCCAGCAGCCCACCCCGGGCCGGTGCAGATCAGCCCCAGCATTTT	CASSPPRAGADQPQHF
-	TRBV21-1	TRBJ2-4	-	TGTGCCAGCCTGGGGGAGCGGAACATTCAGTACTTC	CASLGERNIQYF
-	TRBV7-9	TRBJ2-7	-	TGTGCCAGCAGCCTCCGACAGAGACCCTACGAGCAGTACTTC	CASSLRQRPYEQYF
TRBD2	TRBV25-1	TRBJ2-7	-	TGTGCCAGCAGTGACCCTCGGGAGGGGGAGCAGTACTTC	CASSDPREGEQYF
-	TRBV5-1	TRBJ1-1	few	TGCGCCAGCCAAGGACAGTATGAAGCTTTCTTT	CASQGQYEAFF
TRBD2	TRBV6-1	TRBJ2-1	few	TGTGCCAGCAGTGATGGGCTAGCGGAATACAATGAGCAGTTCTTC	CASSDGLAEYNEQFF
TRBD1	TRBV27	TRBJ1-2	-	TGTGCCAGCAGCGACAGGGACTATGGCTACACCTTC	CASSDRDYGYTF